Below are 13 T cell receptor beta chains sequenced from a single sample in a study of cytomegalovirus exposure and HLA in healthy donors. Primers for the PCR totalled 60 Vbeta and 13 Jbeta. The assay was immunoSEQ multiplex PCR, and TCRdb's table has in-frame clones only and misses some. Of about 150,000 clones in the sample, roughly 79% were seen once. The sample comprised PBMCs. These receptor sequences come from a young woman in good health and CMV-seronegative.

The V gene is TRBV5-5, the J gene TRBJ2-7, with D possibly matching TRBD1 (6 bases). The V and J ends lost 0 bases and 2 bases respectively, with 9 bases between them. Germline values: CDR1 SGHKS, CDR2 YYEKEE (reference sequence). The CDR3 has 14 amino acids. The CDR3 sequence is CASSLVRGAYEQYF. The CDR3 DNA sequence: TGTGCCAGCAGCTTGGTCAGGGGAGCCTACGAGCAGTACTTC.

The rearrangement joins TRBV2 to TRBJ2-1, with 12 bases matching TRBD2. The CDR3 spans 15 residues. Germline V CDR1 and CDR2: SNHLY, FYNNEI. Unmatched junction bases numbered 3, after V lost 6 bases and J lost 3 bases. The CDR3 nucleotides read TGTGCCAGCAGGCCTAGCGGGGGGGTCTACAATGAGCAGTTCTTC. It specifies CASRPSGGVYNEQFF.

This clone appeared once. The chain is built from TRBV7-9 and TRBJ1-1; possibly TRBD1 for D (6 bases). The CDR3 is made up of 13 amino acids. CDR1 SEHNR and CDR2 FQNEAQ come from the germline V gene (reference sequence). Deletions cut 1 base from V and 11 bases from J, with 14 bases between. The DNA for the CDR3 is TGTGCCAGCAGCTTAGACGGACAGAGCAGGGCTTTCTTT. Encoded protein: CASSLDGQSRAFF.

V is TRBV5-1 and J is TRBJ1-6, with a tentative D call TRBD1 (5 bases). This CDR3 has 15 amino acids. Per germline, CDR1 SGHRS and CDR2 YFSETQ. V was shortened by 3 bases and J by 7 bases, with 14 bases between the two germline ends. The CDR3 region is CASSSPAEGNSPLHF. In DNA form, the CDR3 reads TGCGCCAGCAGCTCCCCCGCGGAGGGGAATTCACCCCTCCACTTT.

This clone was picked up a small number of times. V is TRBV15 and J is TRBJ1-1, with 7 bases that match TRBD1. Germline V gives CDR1 LNHNV, CDR2 YYDKDF (reference sequence). Trimming removed 8 bases from V and 0 bases from J; junction bases left unmatched: 12. The CDR3 spans 16 residues. CDR3 DNA sequence: TGTGCCACCGTGGCGGGGCACACAGGGGTGAACACTGAAGCTTTCTTT. It codes for CATVAGHTGVNTEAFF.

V usage is TRBV5-1 and J usage is TRBJ2-7; 15 positions agree with TRBD2. Germline-derived CDR1 and CDR2 are SGHRS and YFSETQ. The J segment lost 6 bases and the V segment lost 4 bases, leaving 5 bases of the junction unmatched. This CDR3 region has 15 residues. CDR3 in DNA: TGCGCCAGCAGCCCGGGACTAGCGGGGGGAGGCGAGCAGTACTTC. This encodes CASSPGLAGGGEQYF.

The chain has TRBV6-5 and TRBJ1-6; D not resolved. Germline V gene lookup returns CDR1 MNHEY and CDR2 SVGAGI. V gave up 7 bases and J gave up 10 bases, with 20 bases separating them. The CDR3 sequence is 15 residues long. CDR3 coding DNA: TGTGCCAGCACCTCCGTGCCGGGGAGTTCGTCACCCCTCCACTTT. This gives the protein CASTSVPGSSSPLHF.

Concerning this clone: This same CDR3 is encoded by further DNA sequences in the sample. The chain couples TRBV9 to TRBJ1-6; D ambiguous. Trimming left V 1 base short and J 0 bases short, with 8 bases between. The germline CDR1 and CDR2 sequences are SGDLS and YYNGEE. The CDR3 extends over 16 amino acids. The CDR3 DNA sequence: TGTGCCAGCAGCGTAACCGGGAGCTCCTATAATTCACCCCTCCACTTT. Encoded protein: CASSVTGSSYNSPLHF.

This clone appeared a single time. V is TRBV5-1 and J is TRBJ2-7; weak D call: TRBD1 (6 bases). The CDR3 extends over 15 amino acids. V lost 3 bases and J 0 bases, leaving 13 bases between the germline ends. Germline CDR1 and CDR2: SGHRS and YFSETQ. CDR3 residues: CASSYRQVDSYEQYF. DNA of the CDR3: TGCGCCAGCAGCTATCGACAGGTCGACTCCTACGAGCAGTACTTC.

The rearrangement uses TRBV21-1 and TRBJ2-7; the table assigns TRBD1, which was not confirmed against the DNA. TRBV21-1 is a documented pseudogene. The CDR3 extends over 17 amino acids. CDR3 protein: CASSRRDREDKSYEQYF. CDR3 in DNA: TGTGCCAGCAGCCGCCGGGACAGGGAAGACAAGTCCTACGAGCAGTACTTC.

The gene calls are TRBV11-2 and TRBJ1-3, with 8 bases aligning to TRBD1. CDR1 SGHAT and CDR2 FQNNGV come from the germline V gene. CDR3 size: 16 residues. V lost 5 bases, J lost 7 bases, and 13 bases stayed unmatched. The CDR3 DNA reads TGTGCCAGCAGCCCCAGATCGACAGGGGTGGACAACACCATATATTTT. Translation: CASSPRSTGVDNTIYF.

The chain couples TRBV5-4 to TRBJ2-7; 9 bases agree with TRBD1. The CDR3 covers 14 residues. In germline, CDR1 is SGHNT, CDR2 YYREEE (reference sequence). V dropped 1 base and J dropped 3; count of bases not matched to a gene: 2. This chain's CDR3 is CASSLTGGGYEQYF. CDR3 nucleotide sequence: TGTGCCAGCAGCTTGACAGGGGGCGGCTACGAGCAGTACTTC. Using reference TRBV5-4 and TRBJ2-7 for the parts outside the CDR3, the full variable domain is ETGVTQSPTHLIKTRGQQVTLRCSSQSGHNTVSWYQQALGQGPQFIFQYYREEENGRGNFPPRFSGLQFPNYSSELNVNALELDDSALYLCASSLTGGGYEQYFGPGTRLTVT.

The chain recombines TRBV5-6 with TRBJ1-1; 10 positions agree with TRBD1. The germline gives CDR1 SGHDT, CDR2 YYEEEE. The CDR3 loop spans 15 amino acids. The V segment lost 4 bases and the J segment 0 bases; nucleotides outside the gene matches: 3. CDR3 loop: CASSRDRGLNTEAFF. The CDR3 DNA sequence: TGTGCCAGCAGCCGTGACAGGGGGCTGAACACTGAAGCTTTCTTT.